A selection of T cell receptor beta chains follows, all from one sample in a study of shared clonotypes between healthy human individuals. Generated by immunoSEQ multiplex PCR, the TCRdb table keeps only in-frame clones and is missing some. The sample shows millions of clones, roughly 94% of them seen only once. Sequenced: naive CD8+ T cells sorted from blood. The receptors come from a man between 18 and 35 years old in good health. Each CDR3 is given with its conserved first and last residue. D genes are given only for firm matches. Clone size is shown for a subset of rows, as once, few, many or a class of expanded clone.

cdr3_nt,cdr3_aa,d_call,clone_size,v_call,cdr3_length,j_call
TGTGCCAGCAGCTCCCACGGCTCTGGGGCCAACGTCCTGACTTTC,CASSSHGSGANVLTF,NA,NA,TRBV7-6,15,TRBJ2-6
TGTGCCAGCAGTGATGGGGCTAACAATGAGCAGTTCTTC,CASSDGANNEQFF,NA,NA,TRBV2,13,TRBJ2-1
TGTGCCAGCAGCTCACCCCGCTATGAGCAGTTCTTC,CASSSPRYEQFF,NA,NA,TRBV5-6,12,TRBJ2-1
TGCGCCAGTTGGGGCACCGGGGAGCTGTTTTTT,CASWGTGELFF,NA,NA,TRBV10-2,11,TRBJ2-2
TGTGCCAGCAGCCAGGGACTAGCGGGAGGCGAGCAGTACTTC,CASSQGLAGGEQYF,TRBD2,NA,TRBV7-2,14,TRBJ2-7
TGTGCCAGCAGCGTAGAGGACAGCGCCTACGAGCAGTACTTC,CASSVEDSAYEQYF,NA,once,TRBV9,14,TRBJ2-7
TGCGCCAGCAGCTCGAGGACAGCCGCCTACGAGCAGTACTTC,CASSSRTAAYEQYF,NA,NA,TRBV5-1,14,TRBJ2-7
TGTGCCAGCAGTTTTAGCGGGGGCTACAATGAGCAGTTCTTC,CASSFSGGYNEQFF,TRBD2,NA,TRBV7-6,14,TRBJ2-1
TGCGCCAGCAGCCAAGTTGGGGATGCCGTCTACGAGCAGTACTTC,CASSQVGDAVYEQYF,NA,NA,TRBV4-1,15,TRBJ2-7
TGTGCCAGCAGTGAAGTCGGGAGTGTTAGCACCATATATTTT,CASSEVGSVSTIYF,NA,once,TRBV2,14,TRBJ1-3
TGTGCCAGCAGCGTAGGTGATAATTCCTACAATGAGCAGTTCTTC,CASSVGDNSYNEQFF,NA,once,TRBV9,15,TRBJ2-1
TGTGCCAGCAGCGAAACAGGGGGTCGGCAGCCCCAGCATTTT,CASSETGGRQPQHF,TRBD1,NA,TRBV7-9,14,TRBJ1-5
TGCGCCAGCAGCCAAGATGAAGCATTGGGCTACGAGCAGTACTTC,CASSQDEALGYEQYF,NA,NA,TRBV4-1,15,TRBJ2-7
TGTGCCAGCAGTGAATGGGGGGAAGAGACCCAGTACTTC,CASSEWGEETQYF,NA,NA,TRBV25-1,13,TRBJ2-5
TGTGCCAGCAGTGCCCGGACAGGGGTTCAGGGCTACACCTTC,CASSARTGVQGYTF,TRBD1,once,TRBV6-5,14,TRBJ1-2
TGTGCCAGCAGTCGGGGCACAGGGGGCAATCAGCCCCAGCATTTT,CASSRGTGGNQPQHF,TRBD1,NA,TRBV28,15,TRBJ1-5
TGTGCCAGCATCCCGACGGGAACTAGCGGGGGGGCTGAGGATGAGCAGTTCTTC,CASIPTGTSGGAEDEQFF,TRBD2,NA,TRBV6-4,18,TRBJ2-1
TGCGCCAGCAGCCAAGTCGGGGTGACAGCGACAGATACGCAGTATTTT,CASSQVGVTATDTQYF,NA,NA,TRBV4-1,16,TRBJ2-3
TGCGCCAGCAGCCTCCTCGGCTCCCGGGAGCAGTTCTTC,CASSLLGSREQFF,NA,NA,TRBV4-1,13,TRBJ2-1
TGTGCCAGCAGCTTCCGGGACAGTTACAATGAGCAGTTCTTC,CASSFRDSYNEQFF,TRBD1,NA,TRBV11-2,14,TRBJ2-1
TGTGCCAGCAGTGAGGGACTAGCCCCTACCGGGGAGCTGTTTTTT,CASSEGLAPTGELFF,TRBD2,NA,TRBV6-1,15,TRBJ2-2
TGTGCCAGCAGACCCGACAGGGGGCAGATCTACGAGCAGTACTTC,CASRPDRGQIYEQYF,TRBD1,NA,TRBV27,15,TRBJ2-7
TGCAGCGTTGAAGACCTGTCCCGGACTAGCGGGGTATTGAATGAGCAGTTCTTC,CSVEDLSRTSGVLNEQFF,TRBD2,NA,TRBV29-1,18,TRBJ2-1
TGTGCCATCAGTGATCATCAGGACAGCCCAAACTATGGCTACACCTTC,CAISDHQDSPNYGYTF,NA,NA,TRBV10-3,16,TRBJ1-2
TGTGCCAGTAGCTCGGGCGTAGACTATGGCTACACCTTC,CASSSGVDYGYTF,NA,once,TRBV19,13,TRBJ1-2
TGTGCCTGGAGTGGGCTATCGTACACTGAAGCTTTCTTT,CAWSGLSYTEAFF,NA,NA,TRBV30,13,TRBJ1-1
TGCAGCGTCGCAGGGGCGGATGGCTACACCTTC,CSVAGADGYTF,NA,NA,TRBV29-1,11,TRBJ1-2
TGTGCCAGTAGTATTGAGGGGAGCAGGAGCGATCAGCCCCAGCATTTT,CASSIEGSRSDQPQHF,NA,NA,TRBV19,16,TRBJ1-5
TGTGCCAGCAGTCACGGAGGTTGGGGCGATTCCTACGAGCAGTACTTC,CASSHGGWGDSYEQYF,NA,NA,TRBV25-1,16,TRBJ2-7
TGTGCCAGCAGCTTAGACAATTGGAATGAGCAGTTCTTC,CASSLDNWNEQFF,NA,NA,TRBV11-3,13,TRBJ2-1
TGTGCCAGCAGTTTAAAAGGACAGGCCGTTTATGGCTACACCTTC,CASSLKGQAVYGYTF,TRBD1,NA,TRBV27,15,TRBJ1-2
TGTGCCAGCAGCTTACGGACAGGGGAAGGAAACACCATATATTTT,CASSLRTGEGNTIYF,TRBD1,NA,TRBV7-9,15,TRBJ1-3
TGCGCCACCCAATCCCTTGGCGGCCCCACAGATACGCAGTATTTT,CATQSLGGPTDTQYF,NA,NA,TRBV5-1,15,TRBJ2-3
TGTGCCAGCAGCTACGGGTCCTACGAGCAGTACTTC,CASSYGSYEQYF,NA,NA,TRBV5-4,12,TRBJ2-7
TGTGCCAGCAGCACAAGACCCGGGGAGCAGTTCTTC,CASSTRPGEQFF,NA,NA,TRBV11-3,12,TRBJ2-1
TGTGCCAGCAGCGTAGGTTCTTGGGGGAGGACTGAAGCTTTCTTT,CASSVGSWGRTEAFF,NA,NA,TRBV9,15,TRBJ1-1
TGCGCCAGCAGTGAGTGGGGCCTTGGTGCTGAAGCTTTCTTT,CASSEWGLGAEAFF,NA,NA,TRBV10-1,14,TRBJ1-1
TGTGCCAGTAGCCCCCCCGGGCCTAGCGGGTATTACGAGCAGTACTTC,CASSPPGPSGYYEQYF,TRBD2,NA,TRBV19,16,TRBJ2-7
TGTGCCAGCAGCTTCGGGAGGGCCTACGAGCAGTACTTC,CASSFGRAYEQYF,TRBD2,NA,TRBV5-6,13,TRBJ2-7
TGTGCCAGCAGCCCGCGACTAAGCGGGAGCGGCACCGGGGAGCTGTTTTTT,CASSPRLSGSGTGELFF,TRBD2,NA,TRBV7-2,17,TRBJ2-2
TGTGCCACCAGCAGAGGCCCAGGGGTGAATTCACCCCTCCACTTT,CATSRGPGVNSPLHF,NA,NA,TRBV15,15,TRBJ1-6
TGTGCCAGCACCTGGGGGGAAGGCCCCAACGAGCAGTACTTC,CASTWGEGPNEQYF,NA,NA,TRBV28,14,TRBJ2-7
NA,CASSSSGATNEKLFF,NA,once,TRBV6-5,15,TRBJ1-4
TGTGCCAGCAGTTCGGGACAGGGGGTTCTCTACTACGAGCAGTACTTC,CASSSGQGVLYYEQYF,TRBD1,NA,TRBV6-5,16,TRBJ2-7
TGCGCCAGCAGTGAGGAGGATCTTGGGGCGGGCCGGGACGAGCAGTACTTC,CASSEEDLGAGRDEQYF,NA,NA,TRBV10-2,17,TRBJ2-7
TGTGCCAGTAGTATAGTAGGGGCGGCCCCCTACGAGCAGTACTTC,CASSIVGAAPYEQYF,NA,NA,TRBV19,15,TRBJ2-7
TGTGCCAGCAGCTTGGGCTGGGGGATTCCGGATAATTCACCCCTCCACTTT,CASSLGWGIPDNSPLHF,NA,NA,TRBV5-6,17,TRBJ1-6
TGTGCCAGCAGTGGCTATACGGGGAACTATGGCTACACCTTC,CASSGYTGNYGYTF,NA,NA,TRBV28,14,TRBJ1-2
TGTGCCAGCAGCCCGTTTAGTTCCCCCGAGCAGTACTTC,CASSPFSSPEQYF,NA,NA,TRBV11-2,13,TRBJ2-7
TGTGCCAGCAGCTTCCTGGCAGGGGATGGCTACACCTTC,CASSFLAGDGYTF,NA,NA,TRBV7-9,13,TRBJ1-2
TGTGCCAGCAGCTTAGCAGCGAGCGGGAGTTATATAGGGGAGCTGTTTTTT,CASSLAASGSYIGELFF,TRBD2,NA,TRBV7-8,17,TRBJ2-2
TGTGCCAGCAGCTTTGGCAAAACCCCTAATGAAAAACTGTTTTTT,CASSFGKTPNEKLFF,NA,NA,TRBV11-2,15,TRBJ1-4